The 12 T cell receptor beta chains in this list originate from one sample, sequenced in a study of blood T cell repertoires in COVID-19. Profiled with immunoSEQ multiplex PCR; TCRdb holds only in-frame clones, not every one. Of about 110,000 clones in the sample, approximately 81% were seen once. The specimen sequenced was peripheral blood. These receptor sequences come from a human donor in a cohort sampled during active COVID-19.

The V and J genes are TRBV5-1 and TRBJ2-7; D perhaps matches TRBD1 (6 bases). The CDR3 consists of 12 residues. V was clipped by 2 bases and J by 3 bases, with 6 bases between them. Germline V gives CDR1 SGHRS, CDR2 YFSETQ. CDR3: CASSLGGYEQYF. CDR3 bases: TGCGCCAGCAGCTTAGGGGGCTACGAGCAGTACTTC.

This sequence joins TRBV11-2 and TRBJ2-7, with TRBD1 matching over 8 bases. V gave up 5 bases and J gave up 4 bases; unmatched junction bases: 7. The CDR3 is 14 amino acids. Germline assignment: CDR1 SGHAT and CDR2 FQNNGV. CDR3 protein: CASSPGQGLYEQYV. The CDR3 DNA is TGTGCCAGCAGCCCTGGACAGGGTCTGTACGAGCAGTACGTC.

V and J are TRBV10-2 and TRBJ2-1; 12 bases agree with TRBD2. The J segment lost 6 bases and the V segment lost 6 bases, leaving 3 bases of the junction unmatched. This CDR3 has 14 residues. The germline CDR1 and CDR2 sequences are WSHSY and SAAADI. The CDR3 spells CASRLAGGGNEQFF. CDR3 coding DNA: TGCGCCAGCAGACTAGCGGGAGGAGGCAATGAGCAGTTCTTC.

The CDR3 is CASSASWTSGSYEQYF. The CDR3 DNA reads as TGTGCCAGCAGCGCCAGCTGGACTAGCGGGAGTTACGAGCAGTACTTC. The chain carries TRBV7-2 and TRBJ2-7, with TRBD2 matching over 13 bases. Germline CDR1 reads SGHTA; CDR2 reads FQGNSA. Trimming at V came to 5 bases and at J to 4 bases, leaving 8 bases not matched to a gene. This CDR3 spans 16 amino acids.

This clone was seen only once. The CDR3 loop is CASSLAGLVYEQYF. DNA of the CDR3: TGTGCCAGCTCCTTGGCGGGACTAGTATACGAGCAGTACTTC. V usage is TRBV28 and J usage is TRBJ2-7; 8 nucleotides line up with TRBD2. From germline, CDR1 is MDHEN and CDR2 SYDVKM. The CDR3 is made up of 14 amino acids. After removal of 8 bases from V and 4 bases from J, the junction contained 10 bases not matched to a gene.

The chain couples TRBV7-9 to TRBJ2-5; TRBD1 agrees at 7 bases. V lost 3 bases to trimming and J lost 2 bases; unmatched junction nucleotides: 9. Germline V gene lookup returns CDR1 SEHNR and CDR2 FQNEAQ (reference sequence). The CDR3 consists of 16 residues. CDR3 amino acids: CASSFRDRLIQETQYF. In nucleotides, the CDR3 is TGTGCCAGCAGCTTCCGGGACAGACTAATACAAGAGACCCAGTACTTC.

The V and J genes are TRBV19 and TRBJ1-1; D not certain. Germline V CDR1 and CDR2: LNHDA, SQIVND (reference sequence). Trimming cost V 1 base and J 1 base, with 7 bases left between them. The CDR3 is made up of 14 amino acids. In nucleotides, the CDR3 is TGTGCCAGTAGTATAGTCCCAGAGAACACTGAAGCTTTCTTT. It encodes CASSIVPENTEAFF.

The CDR3 DNA follows: TGTGCCAGCCAGGGACAGCCTAACACTGAAGCTTTCTTT. Protein: CASQGQPNTEAFF. The rearrangement joins TRBV19 to TRBJ1-1; 7 bases are shared with TRBD1. J was trimmed by 2 bases and V by 9 bases; bases with no gene match: 6. Germline V gene lookup returns CDR1 LNHDA and CDR2 SQIVND (reference sequence). CDR3 length: 13 residues.

Points on this clone: The junction shows a germline mismatch at one end, possibly a read error. The genes are TRBV7-7 and TRBJ1-3; D gene ambiguous. CDR3 length: 15 residues. Germline assignment: CDR1 SSHAT and CDR2 FNYEAQ (reference sequence). The CDR3 DNA is TGTGCTAGCAGCTCCTCCGGAGGGATGGGAAACACCATATATTTT. This encodes CASSSSGGMGNTIYF.

The J gene is TRBJ2-4, the V gene TRBV6-2 or TRBV6-3, with TRBD2 matching 7 bases. Germline loops: CDR1 MNHEY, CDR2 SVGEGT. CDR3 length: 15 residues. V shed 5 bases, J shed 6 bases, and the junction held 10 bases outside the gene matches. The CDR3, as DNA: TGTGCCAGCAGTCGTCCTGGGAGGGCCGCAAACATTCAGTACTTC. Translation: CASSRPGRAANIQYF.

The chain is built from TRBV30 and TRBJ1-2; 12 bases map to TRBD1. The CDR3 has 13 amino acids. Germline V CDR1 and CDR2: GTSNPN, SVGIG (reference sequence). J lost 2 bases, V lost 8 bases, and 3 bases had no gene match. Here the CDR3 DNA reads TGTGCCAGGGACAGGGGGCCCAACTATGGCTACACCTTC. This encodes CARDRGPNYGYTF.

The V and J genes are TRBV24-1 and TRBJ2-7; TRBD1 matches 9 bases. This CDR3 region has 18 residues. The trim removed 2 bases at V and 0 bases at J, leaving 10 bases unmatched. Per germline, CDR1 KGHDR and CDR2 SFDVKD. This CDR3 reads CATSDSPGQGALSYEQYF. In nucleotides, the CDR3 is TGTGCCACCAGTGATTCCCCGGGACAGGGAGCCCTCTCCTACGAGCAGTACTTC.